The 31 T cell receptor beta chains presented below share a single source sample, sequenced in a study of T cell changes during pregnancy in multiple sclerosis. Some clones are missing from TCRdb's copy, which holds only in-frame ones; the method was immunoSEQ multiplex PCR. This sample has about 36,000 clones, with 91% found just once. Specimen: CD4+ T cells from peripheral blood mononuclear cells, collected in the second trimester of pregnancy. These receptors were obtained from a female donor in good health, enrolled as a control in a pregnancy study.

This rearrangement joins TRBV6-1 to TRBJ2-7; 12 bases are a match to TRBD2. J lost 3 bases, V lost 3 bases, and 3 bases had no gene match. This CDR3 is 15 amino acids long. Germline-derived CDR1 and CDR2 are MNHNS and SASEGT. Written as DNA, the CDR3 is TGTGCCAGCAGTGAGACTAGCGGGGGTAACTACGAGCAGTACTTC. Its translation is CASSETSGGNYEQYF.

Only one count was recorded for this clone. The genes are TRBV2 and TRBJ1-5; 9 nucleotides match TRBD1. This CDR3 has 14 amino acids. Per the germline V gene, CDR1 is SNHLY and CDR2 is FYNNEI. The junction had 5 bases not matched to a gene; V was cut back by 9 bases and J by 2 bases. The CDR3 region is CASRDRVGNQPQHF. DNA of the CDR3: TGTGCCAGTAGGGACAGGGTAGGCAATCAGCCCCAGCATTTT.

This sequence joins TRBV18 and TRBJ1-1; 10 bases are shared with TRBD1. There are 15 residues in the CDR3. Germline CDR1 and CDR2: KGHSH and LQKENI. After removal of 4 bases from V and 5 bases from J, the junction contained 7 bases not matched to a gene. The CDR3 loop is CASSRLPGQGTEAFF. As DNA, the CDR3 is TGTGCCAGCTCACGATTACCGGGACAGGGGACTGAAGCTTTCTTT.

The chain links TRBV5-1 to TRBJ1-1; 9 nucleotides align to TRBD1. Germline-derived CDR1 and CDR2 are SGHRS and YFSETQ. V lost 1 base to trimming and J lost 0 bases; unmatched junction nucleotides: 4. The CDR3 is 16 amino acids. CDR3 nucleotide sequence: TGCGCCAGCAGCTTGACCGGGACAGGGTTGAACACTGAAGCTTTCTTT. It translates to CASSLTGTGLNTEAFF.

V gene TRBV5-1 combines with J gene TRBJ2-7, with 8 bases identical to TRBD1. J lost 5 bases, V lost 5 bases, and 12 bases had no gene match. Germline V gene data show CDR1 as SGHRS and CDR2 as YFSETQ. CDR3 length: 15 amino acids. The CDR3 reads CASRANADRAHEQYF. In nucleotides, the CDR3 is TGCGCCAGCAGGGCCAATGCGGACAGGGCACACGAGCAGTACTTC. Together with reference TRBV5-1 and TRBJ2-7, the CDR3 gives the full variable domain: KAGVTQTPRYLIKTRGQQVTLSCSPISGHRSVSWYQQTPGQGLQFLFEYFSETQRNKGNFPGRFSGRQFSNSRSEMNVSTLELGDSALYLCASRANADRAHEQYFGPGTRLTVT.

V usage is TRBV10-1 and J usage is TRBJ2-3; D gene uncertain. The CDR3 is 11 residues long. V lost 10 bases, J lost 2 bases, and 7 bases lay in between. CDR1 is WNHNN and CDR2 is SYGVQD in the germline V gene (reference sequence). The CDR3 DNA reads TGCGCCACATCATCCACAGATACGCAGTATTTT. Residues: CATSSTDTQYF.

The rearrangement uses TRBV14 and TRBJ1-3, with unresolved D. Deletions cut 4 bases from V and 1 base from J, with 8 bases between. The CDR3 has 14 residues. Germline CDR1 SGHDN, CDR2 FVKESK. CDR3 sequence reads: CASSLFGSGNTIYF. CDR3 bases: TGTGCCAGCAGCCTCTTCGGGTCTGGAAACACCATATATTTT.

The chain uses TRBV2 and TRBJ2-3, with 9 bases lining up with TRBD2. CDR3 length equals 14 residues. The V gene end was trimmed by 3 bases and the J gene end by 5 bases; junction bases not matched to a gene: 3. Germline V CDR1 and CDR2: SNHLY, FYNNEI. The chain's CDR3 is CASSEGAGGDTQYF. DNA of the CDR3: TGTGCCAGCAGTGAGGGAGCGGGAGGAGATACGCAGTATTTT.

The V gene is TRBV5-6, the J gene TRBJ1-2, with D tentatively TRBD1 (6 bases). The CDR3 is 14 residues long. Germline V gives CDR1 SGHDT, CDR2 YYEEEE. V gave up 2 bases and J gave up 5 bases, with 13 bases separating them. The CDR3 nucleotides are TGTGCCAGCAGCTTACAGGGTGGGGGTTATGGCTACACCTTC. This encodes CASSLQGGGYGYTF.

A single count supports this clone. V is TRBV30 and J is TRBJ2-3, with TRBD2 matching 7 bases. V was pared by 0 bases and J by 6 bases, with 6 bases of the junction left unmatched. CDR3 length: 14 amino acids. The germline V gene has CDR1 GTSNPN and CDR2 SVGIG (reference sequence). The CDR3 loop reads CAWSVAGRLDTQYF. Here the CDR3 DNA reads TGTGCCTGGAGTGTAGCGGGGAGATTGGATACGCAGTATTTT.

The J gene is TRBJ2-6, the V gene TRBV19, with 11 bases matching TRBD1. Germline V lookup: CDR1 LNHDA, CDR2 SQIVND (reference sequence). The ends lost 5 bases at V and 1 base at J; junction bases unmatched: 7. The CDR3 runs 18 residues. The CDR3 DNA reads TGTGCCAGTAGTGCCAGGACAGGGGGCGCTTCTGGGGCCAACGTCCTGACTTTC. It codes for CASSARTGGASGANVLTF.

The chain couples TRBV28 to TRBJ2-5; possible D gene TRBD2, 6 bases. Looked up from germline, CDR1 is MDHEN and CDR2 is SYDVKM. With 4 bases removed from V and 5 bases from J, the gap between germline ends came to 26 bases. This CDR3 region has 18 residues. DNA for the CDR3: TGTGCCAGCAGTTCATTGACAGCCGGGACTCCAAAGGCGGAGACCCAGTACTTC. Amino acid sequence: CASSSLTAGTPKAETQYF.

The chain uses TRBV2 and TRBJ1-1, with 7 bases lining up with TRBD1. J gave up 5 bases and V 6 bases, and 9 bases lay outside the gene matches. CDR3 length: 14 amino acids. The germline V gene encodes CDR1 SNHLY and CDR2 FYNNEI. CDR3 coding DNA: TGTGCCAGCAGCCTCGGGACAGTCGGAACTGAAGCTTTCTTT. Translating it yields CASSLGTVGTEAFF.

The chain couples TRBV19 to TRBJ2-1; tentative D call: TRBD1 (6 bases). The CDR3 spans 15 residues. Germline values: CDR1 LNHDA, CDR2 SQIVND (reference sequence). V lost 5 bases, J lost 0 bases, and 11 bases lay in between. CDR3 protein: CASSFDRSSYNEQFF. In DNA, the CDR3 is TGTGCCAGTAGTTTCGACAGGAGCTCCTACAATGAGCAGTTCTTC.

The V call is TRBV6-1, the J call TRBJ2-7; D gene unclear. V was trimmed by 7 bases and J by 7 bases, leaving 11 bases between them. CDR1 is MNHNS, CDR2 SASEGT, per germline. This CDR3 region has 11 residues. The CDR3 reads CASTTVWEQYF. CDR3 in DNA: TGTGCCAGCACCACGGTCTGGGAGCAGTACTTC.

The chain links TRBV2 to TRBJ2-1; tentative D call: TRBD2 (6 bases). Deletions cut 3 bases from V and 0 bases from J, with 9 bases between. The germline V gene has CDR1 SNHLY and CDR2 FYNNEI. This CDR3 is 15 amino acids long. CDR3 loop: CASSEAEGSYNEQFF. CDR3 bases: TGTGCCAGCAGTGAGGCGGAGGGCTCCTACAATGAGCAGTTCTTC.

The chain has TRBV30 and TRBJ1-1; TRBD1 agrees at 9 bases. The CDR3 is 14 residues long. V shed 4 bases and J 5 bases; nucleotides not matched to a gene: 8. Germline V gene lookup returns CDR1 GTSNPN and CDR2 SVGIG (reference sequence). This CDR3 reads CAWIQGAFGTEAFF. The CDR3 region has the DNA TGTGCCTGGATACAGGGGGCCTTTGGTACTGAAGCTTTCTTT.

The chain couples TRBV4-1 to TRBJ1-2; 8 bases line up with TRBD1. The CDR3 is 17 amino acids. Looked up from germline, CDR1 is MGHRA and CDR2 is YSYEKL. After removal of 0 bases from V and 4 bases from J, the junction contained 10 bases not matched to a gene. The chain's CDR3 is CASSQDPGGAQSYGYTF. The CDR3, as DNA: TGCGCCAGCAGCCAAGATCCAGGGGGCGCCCAGAGCTATGGCTACACCTTC.

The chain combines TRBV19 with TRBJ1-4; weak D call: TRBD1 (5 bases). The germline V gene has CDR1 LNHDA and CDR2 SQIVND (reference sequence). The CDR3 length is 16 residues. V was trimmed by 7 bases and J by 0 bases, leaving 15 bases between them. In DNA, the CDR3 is TGTGCCAGTATTAGGGGAAGCTACGCAACTAATGAAAAACTGTTTTTT. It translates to CASIRGSYATNEKLFF.

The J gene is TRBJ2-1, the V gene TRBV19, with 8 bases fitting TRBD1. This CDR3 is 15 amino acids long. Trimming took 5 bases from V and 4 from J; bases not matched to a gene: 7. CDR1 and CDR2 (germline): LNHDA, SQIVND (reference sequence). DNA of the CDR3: TGTGCCAGTAGTCAGACAGGGGCCCCTTACAATGAGCAGTTCTTC. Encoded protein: CASSQTGAPYNEQFF. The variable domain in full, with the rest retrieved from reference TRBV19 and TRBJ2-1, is DGGITQSPKYLFRKEGQNVTLSCEQNLNHDAMYWYRQDPGQGLRLIYYSQIVNDFQKGDIAEGYSVSREKKESFPLTVTSAQKNPTAFYLCASSQTGAPYNEQFFGPGTRLTVL.

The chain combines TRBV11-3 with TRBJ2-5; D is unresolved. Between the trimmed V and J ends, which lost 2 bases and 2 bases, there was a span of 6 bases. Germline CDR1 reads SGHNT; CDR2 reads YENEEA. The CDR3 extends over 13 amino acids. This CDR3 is CASSLMSQETQYF. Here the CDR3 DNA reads TGTGCCAGCAGCTTAATGTCTCAAGAGACCCAGTACTTC. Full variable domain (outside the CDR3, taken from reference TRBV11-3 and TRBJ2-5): EAGVVQSPRYKIIEKKQPVAFWCNPISGHNTLYWYLQNLGQGPELLIRYENEEAVDDSQLPKDRFSAERLKGVDSTLKIQPAELGDSAVYLCASSLMSQETQYFGPGTRLLVL.

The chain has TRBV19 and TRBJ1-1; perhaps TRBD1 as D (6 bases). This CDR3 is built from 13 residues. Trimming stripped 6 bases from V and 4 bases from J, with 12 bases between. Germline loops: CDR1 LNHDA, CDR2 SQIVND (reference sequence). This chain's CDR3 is CASSGTGSTEAFF. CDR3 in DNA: TGTGCCAGTAGCGGAACAGGGAGCACTGAAGCTTTCTTT.

In DNA, the CDR3 is TGTGCCAGTAGTTTGACTATCCGTGCCGGGGAGCTGTTTTTT. Its translation: CASSLTIRAGELFF. The chain combines TRBV19 with TRBJ2-2; TRBD2 might be the D (5 bases). The V gene's germline CDR1 is LNHDA and CDR2 SQIVND (reference sequence). The V end was cut by 5 bases, the J end by 6 bases, with 13 bases between. The CDR3 extends over 14 amino acids.

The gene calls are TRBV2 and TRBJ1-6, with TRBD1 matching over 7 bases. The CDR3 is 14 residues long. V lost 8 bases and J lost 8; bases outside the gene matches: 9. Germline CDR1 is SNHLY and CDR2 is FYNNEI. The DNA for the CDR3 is TGTGCCAGCGCATACAGGGGAGGTGATTCACCCCTCCACTTT. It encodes CASAYRGGDSPLHF.

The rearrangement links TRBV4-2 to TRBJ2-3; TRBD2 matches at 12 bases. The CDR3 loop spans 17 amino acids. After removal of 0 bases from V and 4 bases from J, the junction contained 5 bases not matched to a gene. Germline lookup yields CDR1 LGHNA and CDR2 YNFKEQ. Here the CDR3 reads CASSQESSGGGPDTQYF. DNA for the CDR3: TGTGCCAGCAGCCAAGAATCTAGCGGGGGGGGCCCAGATACGCAGTATTTT.

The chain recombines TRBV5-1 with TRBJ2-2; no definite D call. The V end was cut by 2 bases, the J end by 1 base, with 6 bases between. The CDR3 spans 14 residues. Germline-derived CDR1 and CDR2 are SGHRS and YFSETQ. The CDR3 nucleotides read TGCGCCAGCAGCTTCTACGGGAACACCGGGGAGCTGTTTTTT. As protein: CASSFYGNTGELFF.

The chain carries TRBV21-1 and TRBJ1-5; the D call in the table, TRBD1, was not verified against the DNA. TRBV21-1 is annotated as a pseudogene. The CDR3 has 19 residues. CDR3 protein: CASSKAGRGREPSNQPQHF. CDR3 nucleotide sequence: TGTGCCAGCAGCAAAGCCGGCAGGGGGCGCGAACCAAGCAATCAGCCCCAGCATTTT.

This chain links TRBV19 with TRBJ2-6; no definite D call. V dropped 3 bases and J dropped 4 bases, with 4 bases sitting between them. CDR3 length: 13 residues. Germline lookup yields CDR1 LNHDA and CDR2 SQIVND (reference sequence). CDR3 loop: CASSISGANVLTF. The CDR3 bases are TGTGCCAGTAGTATCTCCGGGGCCAACGTCCTGACTTTC. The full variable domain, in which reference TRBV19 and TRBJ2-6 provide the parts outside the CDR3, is DGGITQSPKYLFRKEGQNVTLSCEQNLNHDAMYWYRQDPGQGLRLIYYSQIVNDFQKGDIAEGYSVSREKKESFPLTVTSAQKNPTAFYLCASSISGANVLTFGAGSRLTVL.

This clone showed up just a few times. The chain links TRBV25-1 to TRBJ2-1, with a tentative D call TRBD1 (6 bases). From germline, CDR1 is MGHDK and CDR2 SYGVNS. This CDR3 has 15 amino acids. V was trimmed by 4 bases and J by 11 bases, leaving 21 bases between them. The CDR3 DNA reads TGTGCCAGCAGTGTAACCTCCGGGACAACAATAAAGCAGTTCTTC. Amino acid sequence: CASSVTSGTTIKQFF.

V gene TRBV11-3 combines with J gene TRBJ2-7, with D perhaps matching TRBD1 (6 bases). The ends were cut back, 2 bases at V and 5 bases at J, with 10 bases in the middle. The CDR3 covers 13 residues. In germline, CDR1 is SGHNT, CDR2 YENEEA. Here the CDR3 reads CASSLNRDHEQYF. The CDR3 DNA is TGTGCCAGCAGCTTAAACAGGGACCACGAGCAGTACTTC.

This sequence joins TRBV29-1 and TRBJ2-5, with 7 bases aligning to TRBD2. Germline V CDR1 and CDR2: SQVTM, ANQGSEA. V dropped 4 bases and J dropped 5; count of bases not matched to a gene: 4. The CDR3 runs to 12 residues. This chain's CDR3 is CSVAGGSETQYF. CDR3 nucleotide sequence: TGCAGCGTTGCAGGCGGGAGCGAGACCCAGTACTTC.